The clone carrying this T cell receptor beta chain was found many times. Antigen unknown. Building the TCR beta libraries relied on iRepertoire HTBI primers, and CDR3 regions underwent Arm-PCR. Via MiXCR, TCRdb re-called the multiplex PCR reads, giving one row per CDR3 protein. The sample carries around 250,000 distinct CDR3 sequences, about 17% recorded once. Time point noted: newly diagnosed GD, antithyroid drugs for less than 3 months. TCR sequences were obtained from RNA taken from PBMCs. The data belong to a study of regulatory T cells in long-lasting Graves disease. Broader study findings: Segments TRBV28, TRBJ1-2 and TRBJ2-5 showed preferential usage in persistent disease.

The CDR3 has 12 residues. Germline loops: CDR1 GTSNPN, CDR2 SVGIG (reference sequence). The V segment lost 2 bases and the J segment 9 bases; nucleotides outside the gene matches: 3. Sample: peripheral blood mononuclear cells (PBMCs), taken at new diagnosis, from a patient treated with antithyroid drugs. The chain is built from TRBV30 and TRBJ2-1, with 8 positions matching TRBD2. The receptor was isolated from a female donor with Graves disease. The DNA of the CDR3 is TGTGCCTGGAGTATTAGCGGGGCTGAGCAGTTCTTC. Its translation: CAWSISGAEQFF.